This TCR beta chain was captured in a study of long-term antiretroviral therapy in people with HIV. In regard to this clone: Its cognate antigen is unknown.

Study-wide results and limits: Neither ART adherence, viral resistance nor therapy changes were documented.

Sequencing used immunoSEQ v3.0 at survey level. Profiling relied on immunoSEQ multiplex PCR, and the TCRdb table lists in-frame clones only, not all of them. This sample has 30,000 or so clones, with roughly nine tenths found just once. The germline V and J ends were trimmed by 2 bases and 9 bases, with 6 bases remaining between them. The length of the CDR3 is 11 residues. Germline V gene data show CDR1 as SGDLS and CDR2 as YYNGEE. This sequence joins TRBV9 and TRBJ2-1; D gene unclear. The TCR was taken from a man aged 45 to 65 with HIV. Here the sequenced sample was unsorted PBMCs, taken about 5 years before starting antiretroviral therapy. Here the CDR3 reads CASSVGGEQFF. Here the CDR3 DNA reads TGTGCCAGCAGCGTGGGCGGTGAGCAGTTCTTC.